The sequence of this T cell receptor beta chain was determined in a study of blood T cell repertoires in COVID-19. About the research overall: Acute and convalescent COVID-19 specimens originated in the United States, Italy and Spain. PBMCs, B-cell-depleted T cells, or T cells were the source of the cDNA or gDNA that made up the material.

Original handling: Amplification of reference gene primers was used by the study to estimate nucleated cell counts. Profiling relied on immunoSEQ multiplex PCR, and the TCRdb table lists in-frame clones only, not all of them. The D gene and trimming were derived from the DNA, and the V and J assignments and clone size from that table. In the table there are tens of thousands of clones, 90% of which are singletons. V lost 8 bases and J 0 bases, leaving 11 bases between the germline ends. CDR3 size: 14 residues. Germline V gives CDR1 SNHLY, CDR2 FYNNEI. This TCR derives from a man aged 60 to 69 with acute or convalescent COVID-19. The chain has TRBV2 and TRBJ1-3; D gene ambiguous. Source material: peripheral blood. The chain's CDR3 is CASGGRISGNTIYF. The CDR3 bases are TGTGCCAGCGGAGGGAGGATCTCTGGAAACACCATATATTTT. Full variable domain (outside the CDR3, taken from reference TRBV2 and TRBJ1-3): EPEVTQTPSHQVTQMGQEVILRCVPISNHLYFYWYRQILGQKVEFLVSFYNNEISEKSEIFDDQFSVERPDGSNFTLKIRSTKLEDSAMYFCASGGRISGNTIYFGEGSWLTVV.